A single sample is the source of the 13 T cell receptor beta chains below, sequenced in a study of blood T cell repertoires in COVID-19. Here immunoSEQ multiplex PCR was the method, and the copy in TCRdb shows in-frame clones only, minus some. The sample carries about 170,000 clones, around four fifths recorded once. Sequencing input: PBMCs or T cells enriched from blood (not recorded which). The receptors originated from a woman aged 45 to 65 in a cohort exposed to, infected with or recovered from COVID-19 (not recorded which).

The chain is built from TRBV28 and TRBJ2-3; 10 bases align to TRBD2. V trimming: 5 bases; J trimming: 3 bases; junction bases outside the gene matches: 5. CDR3 size: 15 residues. Germline assignment: CDR1 MDHEN and CDR2 SYDVKM. As DNA, the CDR3 is TGTGCCAGCAGTCCTAGCGGGAGCGGAACAGATACGCAGTATTTT. Translation: CASSPSGSGTDTQYF.

This chain links TRBV7-8 with TRBJ1-2, with a weak D call TRBD1 (5 bases). The ends were cut back, 1 base at V and 1 base at J, with 13 bases in the middle. The CDR3 totals 16 residues. Germline V gene data show CDR1 as SGHVS and CDR2 as FQNEAQ. The CDR3 protein is CASSLVGGYLNYGYTF. As DNA, the CDR3 is TGTGCCAGCAGCTTAGTGGGGGGATACCTTAACTATGGCTACACCTTC.

The V gene is TRBV12-1, the J gene TRBJ1-5; the table calls TRBD1, which could not be checked here. TRBV12-1 is noted as a pseudogene. This CDR3 has 14 amino acids. The CDR3 coding sequence is TGTGCCAGCAGCTTAACAGGGTCCTATCAGCCCCAGCATTTT. Encoded protein: CASSLTGSYQPQHF.

The J gene is TRBJ1-4, the V gene TRBV24-1, with 7 nucleotides matching TRBD1. J gave up 8 bases and V 4 bases, and 9 bases lay outside the gene matches. This CDR3 has 15 amino acids. Germline V lookup: CDR1 KGHDR, CDR2 SFDVKD. CDR3 nucleotides: TGTGCCACCAGTGAATCACAGGGGATTGGAGAAAAACTGTTTTTT. Amino acids: CATSESQGIGEKLFF.

V gene TRBV5-1 combines with J gene TRBJ1-1; the D gene is possibly TRBD1 (5 bases). With 2 bases removed from V and 4 bases from J, the gap between germline ends came to 9 bases. The CDR3 length is 13 residues. The germline V gene has CDR1 SGHRS and CDR2 YFSETQ. CDR3 DNA: TGCGCCAGCAGCTTATTAGGGGCCACTGAAGCTTTCTTT. It is translated as CASSLLGATEAFF.

V and J are TRBV19 and TRBJ1-3; 7 nucleotides agree with TRBD1. CDR3 size: 14 residues. Per germline, CDR1 LNHDA and CDR2 SQIVND (reference sequence). V gave up 6 bases and J gave up 2 bases; unmatched junction bases: 4. The DNA of the CDR3 is TGTGCCAGTAGCTCCCAGGGGGCTGGAAACACCATATATTTT. Residues: CASSSQGAGNTIYF.

V usage is TRBV28 and J usage is TRBJ1-1, with a possible D match to TRBD1 (6 bases). The CDR3 is 14 residues long. Trimming cost V 5 bases and J 4 bases, with 14 bases left between them. The germline gives CDR1 MDHEN, CDR2 SYDVKM. CDR3 sequence (DNA): TGTGCCAGCAGTCCTATTATCAGGGGCACTGAAGCTTTCTTT. Protein sequence: CASSPIIRGTEAFF.

V and J are TRBV29-1 and TRBJ2-2; tentatively, D is TRBD1 (7 bases). Germline V gene data show CDR1 as SQVTM and CDR2 as ANQGSEA. Trimming removed 4 bases from V and 0 bases from J, with 12 bases in between. The CDR3 extends over 15 amino acids. CDR3 sequence (DNA): TGCAGCGTTGTCAGGGGGGCAGCGAACACCGGGGAGCTGTTTTTT. Translated: CSVVRGAANTGELFF.

There are a few counts of this clone. Other DNA sequences in this sample translate to the same CDR3. V gene TRBV9 combines with J gene TRBJ2-3, with D maybe TRBD2 (7 bases). The CDR3 covers 14 residues. The V gene lost 3 bases and the J gene lost 4 bases, with 12 bases spanning the gap. Germline CDR1 and CDR2: SGDLS and YYNGEE. The CDR3 is CASSAGGLADTQYF. The CDR3 region has the DNA TGTGCCAGCAGCGCCGGGGGGCTGGCAGATACGCAGTATTTT.

This sequence joins TRBV28 and TRBJ2-1; 8 nucleotides match TRBD2. Germline V gene data show CDR1 as MDHEN and CDR2 as SYDVKM. The junction had 13 bases not matched to a gene; V was cut back by 10 bases and J by 8 bases. The CDR3 extends over 14 amino acids. CDR3 loop: CATDGGALRDEQFF. Written as DNA, the CDR3 is TGTGCCACCGACGGGGGGGCACTGAGGGATGAGCAGTTCTTC.

CDR3 residues: CARTQMFTEAFF. The CDR3 nucleotides read TGTGCCAGGACACAGATGTTCACTGAAGCTTTCTTT. This chain joins TRBV6-5 and TRBJ1-1; D is undetermined. This CDR3 is built from 12 residues. V was shortened by 9 bases and J by 4 bases, with 12 bases between the two germline ends. Germline assignment: CDR1 MNHEY and CDR2 SVGAGI.

The chain employs TRBV9 and TRBJ1-5, with a tentative D call TRBD1 (5 bases). The CDR3 spans 13 residues. CDR1 is SGDLS, CDR2 YYNGEE, per germline. V was clipped by 4 bases and J by 7 bases, with 12 bases between them. CDR3 bases: TGTGCCAGCAGCCTGGGGCCCCAGCAGCCCCAGCATTTT. Its protein is CASSLGPQQPQHF. The entire variable domain, with the rest obtained from reference TRBV9 and TRBJ1-5, is as follows: DSGVTQTPKHLITATGQRVTLRCSPRSGDLSVYWYQQSLDQGLQFLIQYYNGEERAKGNILERFSAQQFPDLHSELNLSSLELGDSALYFCASSLGPQQPQHFGDGTRLSIL.

The chain is built from TRBV7-8 and TRBJ1-1; D not resolved. Germline CDR1 SGHVS, CDR2 FQNEAQ. CDR3 length: 14 amino acids. V lost 2 bases and J lost 5, with 12 bases in between. The CDR3 is CASSLQEGGTEAFF. The CDR3 bases are TGTGCCAGCAGCTTACAGGAGGGTGGAACTGAAGCTTTCTTT.